What follows are 4 T cell receptor beta chains derived from one specimen sequenced in a study of T cell responses to AZD1222 COVID-19 vaccine. Sequencing used immunoSEQ multiplex PCR; TCRdb keeps in-frame clones, though not all of them. The repertoire includes around 200,000 clones, around 88% of them detected once, and approximately 0.49% sits in the top ten. The specimen was peripheral blood, collected on day 0 of AZD1222 vaccination. The origin of the receptors is an adult in good health.

This sequence joins TRBV28 and TRBJ1-6, with TRBD1 as a possible D gene (5 bases). The length of the CDR3 is 15 residues. V lost 2 bases and J 6 bases, leaving 11 bases between the germline ends. CDR1 and CDR2 (germline): MDHEN, SYDVKM. CDR3 nucleotide sequence: TGTGCCAGCAGTTTACGGGCTGGGACTAATTCACCCCTCCACTTT. Amino acids: CASSLRAGTNSPLHF.

This clone showed up just a few times. This rearrangement joins TRBV11-2 to TRBJ1-5, with 7 nucleotides matching TRBD1. This CDR3 spans 15 amino acids. In germline, CDR1 is SGHAT, CDR2 FQNNGV. J lost 6 bases, V lost 5 bases, and 10 bases had no gene match. CDR3 protein: CASSAGQTRLQPQHF. CDR3 DNA: TGTGCCAGCAGCGCGGGACAGACGAGACTTCAGCCCCAGCATTTT.

The chain joins TRBV6-5 to TRBJ2-1; perhaps TRBD2 as D (6 bases). The V end lost 7 bases, the J end lost 5 bases, and 12 bases lay between the germline ends. Looked up from germline, CDR1 is MNHEY and CDR2 is SVGAGI. There are 13 residues in the CDR3. This CDR3 reads CASKREADNEQFF. The CDR3 DNA sequence: TGTGCCAGCAAGAGGGAGGCGGACAATGAGCAGTTCTTC.

The count of this clone is one. V usage is TRBV10-3 and J usage is TRBJ2-2, with no clear D. CDR3 length equals 12 residues. V shed 7 bases and J shed 4 bases, with 7 bases lying between them. Germline CDR1 reads ENHRY; CDR2 reads SYGVKD. CDR3 loop: CAITPATGELFF. As DNA, the CDR3 is TGTGCCATCACACCAGCCACCGGGGAGCTGTTTTTT.